These 11 T cell receptor beta chains originate from one sample sequenced in a study of molecular identifiers for immune sequencing clone quantification. TCRdb called the PCR reads again in MiXCR, with one record for every CDR3 protein. Of some 680,000 distinct CDR3 sequences in the sample, roughly 27% were seen once. Sequencing used naive CD8+ T cells from blood, with Jurkat cell RNA spiked in. Indicated subset: FACS-sorted CD8+CD4-CCR7+CD45RA+ naive T cells. The receptors stem from a human donor in good health. Some libraries in this study had Jurkat cell RNA spiked in.

In the case of this clonotype: A much larger clonotype is one base distant, so this may be a read error. CDR3 DNA: TGTGCCAGCAGCCACAGGGGGTCTGGGGCCAACGTCCTGCCTTTC. Its translation is CASSHRGSGANVLPF. The chain combines TRBV2 with TRBJ2-6, with 8 bases aligning to TRBD1. This CDR3 is 15 amino acids long. Per the germline V gene, CDR1 is SNHLY and CDR2 is FYNNEI.

This clonotype showed up just a few times. The chain has TRBV7-9 and TRBJ1-1, with D uncertain. Germline CDR1 SEHNR, CDR2 FQNEAQ (reference sequence). Trimming took off 4 bases at V and 7 bases at J, with 7 bases between the two ends. This CDR3 contains 11 residues. CDR3 loop: CASSSVGEAFF. The CDR3 coding sequence is TGTGCCAGCAGCTCAGTCGGTGAAGCTTTCTTT.

This clonotype was observed once. One base away lies a much larger clone, so this may be a sequencing read error. The chain uses TRBV5-3 and TRBJ2-7, with D possibly called TRBD1 or TRBD2 (5 bases each). TRBV5-3 is reported as an ORF; its role is uncertain. The CDR3 extends over 15 amino acids. V shed 10 bases and J shed 7 bases, with 27 bases lying between them. The CDR3 nucleotides read TGTGCCTGCAGCTTATACCGGGACCGGAACGAGGAGCAGTACTTC. Translating it yields CACSLYRDRNEEQYF.

The chain joins TRBV9 to TRBJ1-1; TRBD1 matches at 9 bases. V shed 4 bases, J shed 4 bases, and the junction held 14 bases outside the gene matches. This CDR3 comprises 17 residues. Germline CDR1 and CDR2: SGDLS and YYNGEE. As DNA, the CDR3 is TGTGCCAGCAGCCACCCTACCACAGGGGGCCGAGGCACTGAAGCTTTCTTT. This gives the protein CASSHPTTGGRGTEAFF.

This clonotype was found a few times. The chain combines TRBV7-9 with TRBJ2-7, with TRBD1 identical over 10 bases. The CDR3 is 17 amino acids. The V gene end was trimmed by 5 bases and the J gene end by 5 bases; junction bases not matched to a gene: 15. Germline values: CDR1 SEHNR, CDR2 FQNEAQ (reference sequence). This chain's CDR3 is CASSLSPGQGSQDEQYF. The CDR3 coding sequence is TGTGCCAGCAGCCTATCCCCGGGACAGGGGAGTCAGGACGAGCAGTACTTC.

This clonotype has just a few counts. The V call is TRBV7-9, the J call TRBJ2-6, with D perhaps matching TRBD1 (6 bases). CDR1 is SEHNR and CDR2 is FQNEAQ in the germline V gene (reference sequence). V lost 3 bases and J 0 bases, leaving 18 bases between the germline ends. CDR3 size: 19 residues. CDR3 sequence: CASSFSGQSASSGANVLTF. The CDR3 nucleotides read TGTGCCAGCAGCTTTTCGGGACAATCTGCTTCCTCTGGGGCCAACGTCCTGACTTTC.

This chain joins TRBV2 and TRBJ2-4, with D uncertain. Trimming removed 11 bases from V and 1 base from J, with 21 bases in between. CDR1 SNHLY and CDR2 FYNNEI come from the germline V gene. CDR3 length: 16 amino acids. CDR3 amino acids: CAPNWPPGAAKNIQYF. Written as DNA, the CDR3 is TGTGCCCCCAATTGGCCCCCCGGCGCCGCCAAAAACATTCAGTACTTC.

V and J are TRBV9 and TRBJ2-6; no firm D call. CDR1 is SGDLS, CDR2 YYNGEE, per germline. Trimming took 4 bases from V and 2 from J, leaving 7 bases between them. The CDR3 consists of 14 residues. The CDR3 spells CASSSFPGANVLTF. The DNA for the CDR3 is TGTGCCAGCAGCTCCTTTCCTGGGGCCAACGTCCTGACTTTC.

This clonotype was seen at least ten times. V gene TRBV5-1 combines with J gene TRBJ2-7, with D unresolved. CDR1 and CDR2 from the germline V gene are SGHRS and YFSETQ. The CDR3 is made up of 13 amino acids. Deletions cut 1 base from V and 5 bases from J, with 10 bases between. This CDR3 is CASSLRQQNEQYF. In nucleotides, the CDR3 is TGCGCCAGCAGCTTGAGGCAGCAGAACGAGCAGTACTTC.

This chain connects TRBV7-6 to TRBJ2-7; D may be TRBD1 (6 bases). Germline CDR1 SGHVS, CDR2 FNYEAQ. The CDR3 runs to 12 residues. V was shortened by 7 bases and J by 6 bases, with 13 bases between the two germline ends. This chain's CDR3 is CASKGEIGEQYF. The CDR3, as DNA: TGTGCCAGCAAGGGGGAAATCGGCGAGCAGTACTTC.

V gene TRBV15 combines with J gene TRBJ1-6; possibly TRBD1 for D (5 bases). Germline CDR1 and CDR2: LNHNV and YYDKDF (reference sequence). Deletions cut 1 base from V and 0 bases from J, with 10 bases between. The CDR3 is made up of 17 amino acids. This chain's CDR3 is CATSRVGEFSYNSPLHF. In nucleotides, the CDR3 is TGTGCCACCAGCAGAGTAGGGGAATTCTCCTATAATTCACCCCTCCACTTT.